Below are 18 T cell receptor beta chains sequenced from a single sample in a study of blood T cell repertoires in COVID-19. Generated by immunoSEQ multiplex PCR, the TCRdb table keeps only in-frame clones and is missing some. The top ten hold under 5% of the sample, which has about 23,000 clones, 90% to 95% seen once. The material sequenced was peripheral blood. The origin of the receptors is a woman between 50 and 59 years old with active COVID-19.

V gene TRBV5-1 combines with J gene TRBJ1-2; TRBD1 matches at 9 bases. Germline assignment: CDR1 SGHRS and CDR2 YFSETQ. The CDR3 has 15 amino acids. V trimming: 3 bases; J trimming: 2 bases; junction bases outside the gene matches: 5. In DNA form, the CDR3 reads TGCGCCAGCAGCTGGGACACAGGGGGCAACTATGGCTACACCTTC. It translates to CASSWDTGGNYGYTF.

V is TRBV3-1 (or the pseudogene TRBV3-2) and J is TRBJ2-3; D might be TRBD1 (5 bases). With 6 bases removed from V and 3 bases from J, the gap between germline ends came to 10 bases. CDR3 size: 13 residues. Germline V gene lookup returns CDR1 LGHDT and CDR2 YNNKEL (reference sequence). CDR3 sequence: CASRGQGTDTQYF. In DNA, the CDR3 is TGTGCCAGCAGGGGCCAGGGAACAGATACGCAGTATTTT.

This chain connects TRBV19 to TRBJ1-5; unclear D gene. The V gene's germline CDR1 is LNHDA and CDR2 SQIVND (reference sequence). V shed 3 bases and J shed 1 base, with 10 bases lying between them. The CDR3 sequence is 15 residues long. The CDR3 region has the DNA TGTGCCAGTAGTATGCGTGAGATAAGCAATCAGCCCCAGCATTTT. It yields the protein CASSMREISNQPQHF.

The chain joins TRBV27 to TRBJ2-3, with TRBD2 matching over 9 bases. This CDR3 has 15 amino acids. Germline assignment: CDR1 MNHEY and CDR2 SMNVEV (reference sequence). After removal of 4 bases from V and 8 bases from J, the junction contained 10 bases not matched to a gene. The CDR3 DNA sequence: TGTGCCAGCAGTTCCCTTCCCCCAGCGGGAGGTACGCAGTATTTT. Translated, it gives CASSSLPPAGGTQYF.

The V and J genes are TRBV6-5 and TRBJ2-5; possibly TRBD1 for D (5 bases). Per germline, CDR1 MNHEY and CDR2 SVGAGI. V lost 7 bases to trimming and J lost 1 base, with 13 bases between them. The CDR3 loop spans 14 amino acids. The CDR3 coding sequence is TGTGCCAGCACCTCACAGGCAGGCCAAGAGACCCAGTACTTC. Protein product: CASTSQAGQETQYF.

This chain joins TRBV3-1 (or the pseudogene TRBV3-2) and TRBJ2-6, with unresolved D. V lost 5 bases, J lost 0 bases, and 8 bases lay in between. This CDR3 comprises 15 residues. The germline CDR1 and CDR2 sequences are LGHDT and YNNKEL (reference sequence). CDR3 sequence: CASSSPGSGANVLTF. Written as DNA, the CDR3 is TGTGCCAGCAGCTCCCCCGGCTCTGGGGCCAACGTCCTGACTTTC.

V is TRBV5-1 and J is TRBJ2-7, with TRBD2 matching over 7 bases. The CDR3 is made up of 14 amino acids. V gave up 6 bases and J gave up 3 bases; unmatched junction bases: 9. The V gene's germline CDR1 is SGHRS and CDR2 YFSETQ. CDR3 DNA: TGCGCCAGCACCCTTGTGGGCGGGAGCTACGAGCAGTACTTC. It is translated as CASTLVGGSYEQYF. The full variable domain, its missing parts supplied by reference TRBV5-1 and TRBJ2-7, is KAGVTQTPRYLIKTRGQQVTLSCSPISGHRSVSWYQQTPGQGLQFLFEYFSETQRNKGNFPGRFSGRQFSNSRSEMNVSTLELGDSALYLCASTLVGGSYEQYFGPGTRLTVT.

The chain links TRBV28 to TRBJ2-3, with 11 bases identical to TRBD1. With 6 bases clipped from V and 4 bases from J, the junction kept 6 bases outside the gene matches. Germline V CDR1 and CDR2: MDHEN, SYDVKM. CDR3 size: 15 residues. The CDR3 spells CASRQDRGLADTQYF. CDR3 bases: TGTGCCAGCAGGCAGGACAGGGGGCTGGCAGATACGCAGTATTTT.

The chain is built from TRBV5-1 and TRBJ2-1, with D perhaps matching TRBD2 (7 bases). This CDR3 contains 16 residues. V dropped 4 bases and J dropped 1 base, with 15 bases sitting between them. Germline V gene lookup returns CDR1 SGHRS and CDR2 YFSETQ. CDR3 region: CASSLGGLGSYNEQFF. For the CDR3, the DNA is TGCGCCAGCAGCCTGGGGGGGCTCGGATCCTACAATGAGCAGTTCTTC.

The V gene is TRBV28, the J gene TRBJ1-5; tentative D call: TRBD1 (6 bases). This CDR3 is 13 amino acids long. Per the germline V gene, CDR1 is MDHEN and CDR2 is SYDVKM. Trimming cost V 6 bases and J 7 bases, with 13 bases left between them. CDR3 nucleotide sequence: TGTGCCAGCAGGGCAGGGGAAGGGCAGCCCCAGCATTTT. Translating gives CASRAGEGQPQHF.

The rearrangement uses TRBV15 and TRBJ2-7; 7 bases align to TRBD1. The V gene end was trimmed by 0 bases and the J gene end by 5 bases; junction bases not matched to a gene: 4. The germline CDR1 and CDR2 sequences are LNHNV and YYDKDF (reference sequence). The CDR3 is made up of 14 amino acids. CDR3 residues: CATSRDRGLNEQYF. CDR3 nucleotide sequence: TGTGCCACCAGCAGAGACAGGGGGTTGAACGAGCAGTACTTC.

This clone was observed once. The chain has TRBV7-9 and TRBJ1-5, with D maybe TRBD1 (5 bases). CDR1 is SEHNR, CDR2 FQNEAQ, per germline (reference sequence). Trimming shortened V by 4 bases and J by 3 bases, and 22 bases separated the two germline ends. This CDR3 is 18 amino acids long. The CDR3 region is CASSSGGGAVYFNQPQHF. The DNA for the CDR3 is TGTGCCAGCAGCTCCGGCGGGGGTGCAGTGTACTTCAATCAGCCCCAGCATTTT.

The rearrangement uses TRBV14 and TRBJ1-1; D is unclear. The CDR3 has 11 residues. Per germline, CDR1 SGHDN and CDR2 FVKESK. With 2 bases removed from V and 7 bases from J, the gap between germline ends came to 5 bases. For the CDR3, the DNA is TGTGCCAGCAGCCAATGGAGTGAAGCTTTCTTT. Residues: CASSQWSEAFF.

This chain connects TRBV7-3 to TRBJ1-1, with 9 positions matching TRBD1. The V gene's germline CDR1 is SGHTA and CDR2 FQGTGA. V trimming: 5 bases; J trimming: 6 bases; junction bases outside the gene matches: 10. CDR3 length: 15 amino acids. CDR3 coding DNA: TGTGCCAGCAGCCCTCAACAGGGGGCGCGGGCTGAAGCTTTCTTT. Amino acids: CASSPQQGARAEAFF.

This chain links TRBV1 with TRBJ2-4; the tabulated D call, TRBD2, remains unverified against the DNA. TRBV1 corresponds to a pseudogene. CDR3 length equals 19 residues. CDR3 DNA: TGCACCAGCAGCCCCCTGAACGAGCGGGCCGGGCTAGCCAAAAACATTCAGTACTTC. Its translation is CTSSPLNERAGLAKNIQYF.

The chain combines TRBV15 with TRBJ1-3, with 9 bases lining up with TRBD1. With 5 bases clipped from V and 11 bases from J, the junction kept 10 bases outside the gene matches. CDR1 and CDR2 from the germline V gene are LNHNV and YYDKDF (reference sequence). The length of the CDR3 is 14 residues. DNA of the CDR3: TGTGCCACCAGCCTTCCGGGACAGGGAATGCCCATATATTTT. Translation: CATSLPGQGMPIYF.

To note about this clone: Compared with germline, one end of the junction differs, possibly owing to a read error. V gene TRBV2 combines with J gene TRBJ1-2, with no clear D. Germline assignment: CDR1 SNHLY and CDR2 FYNNEI. The length of the CDR3 is 8 residues. The CDR3 spells CASRGQDF. In nucleotides, the CDR3 is TGTGCCAGCAGAGGTCAGGATTTC.

This chain uses TRBV14 with TRBJ2-5, with D possibly being TRBD2 (6 bases). Trimming pared 0 bases from V and 5 bases from J, leaving 13 bases between. This CDR3 spans 15 amino acids. Germline CDR1 SGHDN, CDR2 FVKESK. CDR3 region: CASSQERWRGETQYF. Written as DNA, the CDR3 is TGTGCCAGCAGCCAAGAACGGTGGAGGGGTGAGACCCAGTACTTC. The full variable domain, with the rest looked up from reference TRBV14 and TRBJ2-5, is EAGVTQFPSHSVIEKGQTVTLRCDPISGHDNLYWYRRVMGKEIKFLLHFVKESKQDESGMPNNRFLAERTGGTYSTLKVQPAELEDSGVYFCASSQERWRGETQYFGPGTRLLVL.